This T cell receptor (beta chain) was sequenced for a study of CXCR3-negative and CXCR3-positive naive CD8 T cells. General study points: CXCR3-positive naive cells had more hydrophobic TRB CDR3s than CXCR3-negative naive cells. With respect to TRBV-TRBJ usage, naive CXCR3-negative and CXCR3-positive cells were similar; memory differed.

It was by 5' RACE with UMI labels that the TRB cDNA libraries were prepared. TCRdb re-called the 5' RACE reads, yielding one record per CDR3 amino acid sequence without DNA. This repertoire includes about 50,000 distinct CDR3 sequences. The CDR3 length is 19 residues. Germline assignment: CDR1 MNHEY and CDR2 SMNVEV (reference sequence). Sorts that each held 250,000 to 300,000 cells were run in triplicate for every CD8+ T cell subset. Identification of naive CD8+ T cells rested on CD45RO-CCR7+CD27+CD95- status. Comment on this clonotype: Its antigen is undetermined.

Sample: naive CXCR3+ CD8+ T cells from blood. Subset described: CD45RO-CCR7+CD27+CD95- naive CD8+ T cells expressing CXCR3 (TNR3+). J is TRBJ2-3 and V is TRBV27; TCRdb lists TRBD1, though no DNA is available to test this call. This receptor was obtained from a human donor in good health. Some clones in this sample may be carry-over from other donors' samples. The CDR3 loop is CASSFTPEWTPSSTDTQYF.